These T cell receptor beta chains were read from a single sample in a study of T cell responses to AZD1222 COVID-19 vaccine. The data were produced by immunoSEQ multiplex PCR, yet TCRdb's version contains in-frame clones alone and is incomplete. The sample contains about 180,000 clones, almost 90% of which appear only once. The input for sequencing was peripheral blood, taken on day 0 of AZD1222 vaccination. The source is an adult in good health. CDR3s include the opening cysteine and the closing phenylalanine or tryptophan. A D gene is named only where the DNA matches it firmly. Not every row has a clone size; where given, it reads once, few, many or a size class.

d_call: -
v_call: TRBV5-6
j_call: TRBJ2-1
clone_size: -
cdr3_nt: TGTGCCAGCAGCTGGCTGGGACAACGAGGAAATGAGCAGTTCTTC
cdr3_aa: CASSWLGQRGNEQFF

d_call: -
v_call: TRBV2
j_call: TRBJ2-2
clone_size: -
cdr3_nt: TGTGCCAGCAGTGCCCCCCCAAACCGACAAACAGGGAACACCGGGGAGCTGTTTTTT
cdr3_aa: CASSAPPNRQTGNTGELFF

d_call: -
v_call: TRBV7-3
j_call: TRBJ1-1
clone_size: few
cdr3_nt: TGTGCCAGCAGTCACCAGGGGACTGAAGCTTTCTTT
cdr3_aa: CASSHQGTEAFF

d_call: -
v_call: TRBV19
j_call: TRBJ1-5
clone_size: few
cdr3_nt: TGTGCCAGTAGTATAAGGGCAGGGGTCCAGCCCCAGCATTTT
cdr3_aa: CASSIRAGVQPQHF

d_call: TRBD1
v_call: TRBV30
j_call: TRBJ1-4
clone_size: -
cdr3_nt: TGTGCCTGGAGGGAAGGGACAGGGAGGGCTAATGAAAAACTGTTTTTT
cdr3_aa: CAWREGTGRANEKLFF

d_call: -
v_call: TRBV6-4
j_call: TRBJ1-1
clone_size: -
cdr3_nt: TGTGCCAGCAGTGACTCGGGACAGAACACTGAAGCTTTCTTT
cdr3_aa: CASSDSGQNTEAFF

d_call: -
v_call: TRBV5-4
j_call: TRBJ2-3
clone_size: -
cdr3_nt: TGTGCCAGCAGTGCCCCTCCAGGAACGGGCACAGATACGCAGTATTTT
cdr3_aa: CASSAPPGTGTDTQYF

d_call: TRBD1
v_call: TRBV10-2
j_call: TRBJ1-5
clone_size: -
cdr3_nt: TGCGCCACTACGACAGGGGATCAGCCCCAGCATTTT
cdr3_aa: CATTTGDQPQHF

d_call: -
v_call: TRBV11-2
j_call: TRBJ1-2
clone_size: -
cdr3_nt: TGTGCCAGCAGCTTAGTGCGGTCTTTGGGTGGCTACACCTTC
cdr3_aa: CASSLVRSLGGYTF

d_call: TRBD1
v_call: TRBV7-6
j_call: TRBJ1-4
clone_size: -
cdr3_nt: TGTGCCAGCAGAGACAGGGGGCAACTGTTTTTT
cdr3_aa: CASRDRGQLFF

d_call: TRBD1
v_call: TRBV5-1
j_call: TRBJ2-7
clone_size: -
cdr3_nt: TGCGCCAGCAGCCCGCGTCGCGACAGGGCCCCTTTTTACGAGCAGTACTTC
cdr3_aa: CASSPRRDRAPFYEQYF

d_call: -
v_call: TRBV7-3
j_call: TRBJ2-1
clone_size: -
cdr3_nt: TGTGCCAGCAGCTTAACAGGGCCGGGGGATGAGCAGTTCTTC
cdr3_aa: CASSLTGPGDEQFF

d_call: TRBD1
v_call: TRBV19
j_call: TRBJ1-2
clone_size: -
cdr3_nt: TGTGCCAGTAGTGAGACAGGGTCCTATGGCTACACCTTC
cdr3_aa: CASSETGSYGYTF

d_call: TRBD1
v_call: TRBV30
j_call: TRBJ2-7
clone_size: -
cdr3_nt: TGTGCCTGGAGTGCCCCCCGGACAGGGCAGTCCTACGAGCAGTACTTC
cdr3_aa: CAWSAPRTGQSYEQYF

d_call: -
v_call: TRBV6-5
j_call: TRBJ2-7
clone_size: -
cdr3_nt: TGTGCCAGCAGTTACACCCGGACAGCCTACTCCTACGAGCAGTACTTC
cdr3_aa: CASSYTRTAYSYEQYF

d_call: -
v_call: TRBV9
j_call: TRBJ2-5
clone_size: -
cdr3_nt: TGTGCCAGCAGCGTAGTGGGAGAGACCCAGTACTTC
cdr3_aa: CASSVVGETQYF

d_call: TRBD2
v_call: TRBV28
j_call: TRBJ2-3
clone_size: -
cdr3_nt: TGTGCCAGCAGAAGCGGGGTTCGATATACGCAGTATTTT
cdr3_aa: CASRSGVRYTQYF

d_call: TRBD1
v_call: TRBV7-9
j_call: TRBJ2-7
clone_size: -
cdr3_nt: TGTGCCAGCAGCTCCCTCTGGACAGGGCCCCGTCACTTC
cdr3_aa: CASSSLWTGPRHF

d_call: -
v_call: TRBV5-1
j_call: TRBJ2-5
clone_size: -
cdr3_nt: TGCGCCAGCAGCTTGGGAGCGGGTGAGACCCAGTACTTC
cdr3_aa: CASSLGAGETQYF

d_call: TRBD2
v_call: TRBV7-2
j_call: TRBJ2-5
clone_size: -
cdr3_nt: TGTGCCAGCGCCGTGGGGGGGAGAGAGACCCAGTACTTC
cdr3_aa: CASAVGGRETQYF

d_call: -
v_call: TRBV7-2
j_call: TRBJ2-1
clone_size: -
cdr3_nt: TGTGCCAGCAGCTCCTTCAATGAGCAGTTCTTC
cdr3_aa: CASSSFNEQFF

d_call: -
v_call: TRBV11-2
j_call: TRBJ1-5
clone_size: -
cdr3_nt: TGTGCCAGCAGCTTGGCCGGACTGAGCAATCAGCCCCAGCATTTT
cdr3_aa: CASSLAGLSNQPQHF

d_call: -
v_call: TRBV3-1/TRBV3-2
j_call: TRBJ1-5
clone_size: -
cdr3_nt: TGTGCCAGCAGCCAAGCCGGATACAATCAGCCCCAGCATTTT
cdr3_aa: CASSQAGYNQPQHF

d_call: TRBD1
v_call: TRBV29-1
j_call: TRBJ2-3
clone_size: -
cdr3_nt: TGCAGCGTCGCCCGGGACAGGGGGCAAGATACGCAGTATTTT
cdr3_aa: CSVARDRGQDTQYF

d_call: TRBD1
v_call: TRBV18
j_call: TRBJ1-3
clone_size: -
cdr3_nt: TGTGCCAGCTCACCGACCGAACAGGGGTCCACCTCTGGAAACACCATATATTTT
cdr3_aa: CASSPTEQGSTSGNTIYF

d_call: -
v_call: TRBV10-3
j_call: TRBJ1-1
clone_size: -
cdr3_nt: TGTGCCATCACTTCCTCCAGGGGTCAGACTGAAGCTTTCTTT
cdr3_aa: CAITSSRGQTEAFF

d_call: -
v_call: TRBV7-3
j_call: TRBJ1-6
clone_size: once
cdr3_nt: TGTGCCAGCAGCGGGGACGTTAATTCACCCCTCCACTTT
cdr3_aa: CASSGDVNSPLHF

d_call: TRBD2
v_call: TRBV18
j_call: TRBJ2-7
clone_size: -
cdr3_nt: TGTGCCAGCTCACCGGGGGGGTCCGAGCAGTACTTC
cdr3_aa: CASSPGGSEQYF

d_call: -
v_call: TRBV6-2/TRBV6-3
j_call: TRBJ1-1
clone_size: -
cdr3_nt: TGTGCCAGCAGTACCTACAGGGTGGTGAACACTGAAGCTTTCTTT
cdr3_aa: CASSTYRVVNTEAFF

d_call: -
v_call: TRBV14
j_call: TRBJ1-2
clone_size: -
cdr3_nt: TGTGCCAGCAGCCAAGAAGGGTGGGGTTATGGCTACACCTTC
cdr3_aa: CASSQEGWGYGYTF

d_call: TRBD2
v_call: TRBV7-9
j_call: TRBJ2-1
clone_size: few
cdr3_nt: TGTGCCAGCAGCATTAGCGGGGGGGCGCTTGAGAATGAGCAGTTCTTC
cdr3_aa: CASSISGGALENEQFF

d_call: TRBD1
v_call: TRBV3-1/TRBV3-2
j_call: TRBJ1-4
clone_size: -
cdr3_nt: TGTGCCAGCAGCTCGGGACAGATGAATGAAAAACTGTTTTTT
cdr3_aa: CASSSGQMNEKLFF

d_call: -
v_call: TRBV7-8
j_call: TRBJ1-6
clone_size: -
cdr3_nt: TGTGCCAGCAGCTTAGCGAGGCCCGGCCGGGGCAGCCTTAATTCACCCCTCCACTTT
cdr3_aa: CASSLARPGRGSLNSPLHF

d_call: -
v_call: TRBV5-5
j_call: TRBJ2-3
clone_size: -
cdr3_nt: TGTGCCAGCAGCCCCGAATCAGGGTGGGGCACAGATACGCAGTATTTT
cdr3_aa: CASSPESGWGTDTQYF

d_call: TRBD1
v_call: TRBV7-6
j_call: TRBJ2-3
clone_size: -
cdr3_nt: TGTGCCAGCAGCCGCACAGGGGGATCAGATACGCAGTATTTT
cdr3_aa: CASSRTGGSDTQYF

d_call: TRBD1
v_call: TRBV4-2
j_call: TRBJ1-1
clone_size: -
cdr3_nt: TGTGCCAGCAGCCCTAGACAGGGAGAGAACACTGAAGCTTTCTTT
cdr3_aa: CASSPRQGENTEAFF

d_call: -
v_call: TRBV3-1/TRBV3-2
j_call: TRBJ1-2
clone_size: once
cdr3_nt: TGTGCCAGCAGCCACGGCGGGGGGCTTAACTATGGCTACACCTTC
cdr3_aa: CASSHGGGLNYGYTF

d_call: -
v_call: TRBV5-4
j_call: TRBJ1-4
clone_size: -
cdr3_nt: TGTGCCAGCAGCTTGGAAGGGTCGAATGAAAAACTGTTTTTT
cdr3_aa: CASSLEGSNEKLFF

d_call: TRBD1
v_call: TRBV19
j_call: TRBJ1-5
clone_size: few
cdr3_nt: TGTGCCAGTAGTCCCAGGGACAGGACCGGTAGCAATCAGCCCCAGCATTTT
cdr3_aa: CASSPRDRTGSNQPQHF

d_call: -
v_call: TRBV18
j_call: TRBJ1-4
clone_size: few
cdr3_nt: TGTGCCAGCTCACCACGGGACACCGTAGCTAATGAAAAACTGTTTTTT
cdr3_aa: CASSPRDTVANEKLFF

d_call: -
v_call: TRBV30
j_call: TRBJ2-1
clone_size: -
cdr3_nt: TGTGCCTGGAGCCCCCGGGGCAATGAGCAGTTCTTC
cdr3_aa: CAWSPRGNEQFF